The next 21 T cell receptor beta chains were all read from a single sample in a study of T-cell reconstitution after alpha-beta-depleted transplantation in children. The TCRbeta library incorporated unique molecular identifiers. TCRdb fed the PCR reads into MiXCR, producing one record per CDR3 protein. This table holds 450,000 to 600,000 distinct CDR3 sequences, roughly 33% found once. The specimen was PBMCs from the stem cell graft donor, collected from the stem cell graft. Receptor source: a human donor who donated a stem cell graft to a child with aplastic anemia.

In its sample, this clonotype was seen a few times. The chain links TRBV7-2 to TRBJ2-1; D is unresolved. CDR1 SGHTA and CDR2 FQGNSA come from the germline V gene. The CDR3 has 13 residues. The germline V and J ends were trimmed by 1 base and 7 bases, with 8 bases remaining between them. The CDR3 reads CASSLVGLNEQFF. In DNA form, the CDR3 reads TGTGCCAGCAGCTTAGTAGGTCTTAATGAGCAGTTCTTC.

The sample holds a few counts of this clonotype. DNA for the CDR3: TGCGCCAGCAGTGATGATAAGTATGAGCAGTTCTTC. Translation gives CASSDDKYEQFF. The genes are TRBV10-1 and TRBJ2-1; D is ambiguous. V was clipped by 3 bases and J by 8 bases, with 8 bases between them. The germline V gene encodes CDR1 WNHNN and CDR2 SYGVQD (reference sequence). This CDR3 is built from 12 residues.

This chain uses TRBV5-1 with TRBJ2-3; 8 bases fit TRBD2. V lost 4 bases to trimming and J lost 4 bases; unmatched junction nucleotides: 8. The germline V gene encodes CDR1 SGHRS and CDR2 YFSETQ. CDR3 length: 15 amino acids. As DNA, the CDR3 is TGCGCCAGCAGCCAACGGGAGGGGTCTGCAGATACGCAGTATTTT. This codes for CASSQREGSADTQYF.

This clonotype was observed a few times. This chain connects TRBV5-6 to TRBJ1-2; tentatively, D is TRBD1 (6 bases). In germline, CDR1 is SGHDT, CDR2 YYEEEE. The V and J ends lost 0 bases and 7 bases respectively, with 13 bases between them. CDR3 length: 14 residues. CDR3 sequence: CASSLGTARSGYTF. In nucleotides, the CDR3 is TGTGCCAGCAGCTTGGGGACAGCCAGGAGTGGCTACACCTTC.

The V call is TRBV25-1, the J call TRBJ2-5, with 8 bases that match TRBD1. V lost 3 bases and J lost 5; bases outside the gene matches: 5. This CDR3 is built from 14 residues. The germline gives CDR1 MGHDK, CDR2 SYGVNS. CDR3 DNA: TGTGCCAGCAGTGATCCAGGGGGCGAGGAGACCCAGTACTTC. It yields the protein CASSDPGGEETQYF.

This clonotype has just a few counts. V gene TRBV6-5 combines with J gene TRBJ1-5; 8 bases match TRBD1. Trimming removed 0 bases from V and 0 bases from J; junction bases left unmatched: 7. The length of the CDR3 is 18 residues. In germline, CDR1 is MNHEY, CDR2 SVGAGI. DNA for the CDR3: TGTGCCAGCAGTTACTCGTCTCGGGACAGGTTTAGCAATCAGCCCCAGCATTTT. This gives the protein CASSYSSRDRFSNQPQHF.

The chain joins TRBV18 to TRBJ2-1; 7 bases line up with TRBD1. The CDR3 loop spans 16 amino acids. Germline V gene lookup returns CDR1 KGHSH and CDR2 LQKENI. The junction had 16 bases not matched to a gene; V was cut back by 2 bases and J by 12 bases. Here the CDR3 reads CASSPNAGTVGLGQFF. Here the CDR3 DNA reads TGTGCCAGCTCACCAAATGCCGGGACAGTCGGCTTAGGGCAGTTCTTC. Filled out from reference TRBV18 and TRBJ2-1, the complete variable domain reads NAGVMQNPRHLVRRRGQEARLRCSPMKGHSHVYWYRQLPEEGLKFMVYLQKENIIDESGMPKERFSAEFPKEGPSILRIQQVVRGDSAAYFCASSPNAGTVGLGQFFGPGTRLTVL.

V is TRBV12-3 or TRBV12-4 and J is TRBJ2-1, with TRBD2 matching 7 bases. The CDR3 runs 15 residues. V shed 7 bases and J 8 bases; nucleotides not matched to a gene: 14. CDR3 amino acids: CASTLSGGSIYEQFF. In DNA form, the CDR3 reads TGTGCCAGCACCCTAAGTGGCGGGAGTATCTATGAGCAGTTCTTC.

The CDR3 sequence: CASRAGGNSPLHF. The CDR3 DNA reads as TGTGCCAGCAGGGCCGGGGGGAATTCACCCCTCCACTTT. V and J are TRBV27 and TRBJ1-6; weak D call: TRBD1 (5 bases). Germline V gives CDR1 MNHEY, CDR2 SMNVEV (reference sequence). The germline V and J ends were trimmed by 6 bases and 7 bases, with 10 bases remaining between them. The CDR3 spans 13 residues.

This clonotype was seen a handful of times. This chain uses TRBV20-1 with TRBJ1-5; D possibly corresponds to TRBD1 (5 bases). Germline assignment: CDR1 DFQATT and CDR2 SNEGSKA (reference sequence). The CDR3 consists of 13 residues. V was cut by 4 bases and J by 2 bases, with 9 bases left in between. As DNA, the CDR3 is TGCAGTGCTAAGGGAGGGGGCAATCAGCCCCAGCATTTT. Translated, it gives CSAKGGGNQPQHF.

V is TRBV4-3 and J is TRBJ1-2; 7 nucleotides line up with TRBD1. Losses at the gene ends were 0 bases for V and 8 bases for J; bases not matched to a gene: 9. This CDR3 has 15 residues. Looked up from germline, CDR1 is LGHNA and CDR2 is YSLEER. The CDR3 region has the DNA TGCGCCAGCAGCCAAGATCGCGGCAGGGGGAACGGCTACACCTTC. Residues: CASSQDRGRGNGYTF.

The gene calls are TRBV6-5 and TRBJ2-7, with D unclear. V gave up 2 bases and J gave up 7 bases, with 21 bases separating them. Germline assignment: CDR1 MNHEY and CDR2 SVGAGI. This CDR3 comprises 16 residues. The CDR3 reads CASSYGGSLLVGEQYF. CDR3 nucleotides: TGTGCCAGCAGTTACGGTGGCAGCCTTCTCGTTGGGGAGCAGTACTTC.

The CDR3 here is CSAGGPLAKNIQYF. The CDR3 bases are TGCAGTGCAGGTGGGCCACTAGCCAAAAACATTCAGTACTTC. The chain links TRBV20-1 to TRBJ2-4; D gene uncertain. Germline V gives CDR1 DFQATT, CDR2 SNEGSKA (reference sequence). The CDR3 contains 14 residues. The germline V and J ends were trimmed by 6 bases and 0 bases, with 12 bases remaining between them.

The chain links TRBV5-1 to TRBJ1-1, with TRBD1 identical over 12 bases. The CDR3 loop spans 16 amino acids. Germline V gives CDR1 SGHRS, CDR2 YFSETQ. With V trimmed by 3 bases and J by 3 bases, 6 bases remained unmatched. The CDR3 bases are TGCGCCAGCAGCTCCGGGACAGGGGGCGCCGACACTGAAGCTTTCTTT. As protein: CASSSGTGGADTEAFF. Variable domain in full (rest from reference TRBV5-1 and TRBJ1-1): KAGVTQTPRYLIKTRGQQVTLSCSPISGHRSVSWYQQTPGQGLQFLFEYFSETQRNKGNFPGRFSGRQFSNSRSEMNVSTLELGDSALYLCASSSGTGGADTEAFFGQGTRLTVV.

J is TRBJ1-5 and V is TRBV7-3; 7 bases line up with TRBD1. The CDR3 length is 14 residues. Losses at the gene ends were 9 bases for V and 3 bases for J; bases not matched to a gene: 8. CDR1 SGHTA and CDR2 FQGTGA come from the germline V gene. The CDR3 is CASATGQLNQPQHF. The DNA of the CDR3 is TGTGCCAGTGCGACGGGACAGCTCAATCAGCCCCAGCATTTT.

The chain is built from TRBV5-4 and TRBJ1-4; 7 bases are shared with TRBD1. The germline V gene encodes CDR1 SGHNT and CDR2 YYREEE (reference sequence). With V trimmed by 4 bases and J by 2 bases, 11 bases remained unmatched. The CDR3 extends over 17 amino acids. The CDR3 spells CASSLQGSMHTNEKLFF. Written as DNA, the CDR3 is TGTGCCAGCAGCCTACAGGGGAGTATGCATACTAATGAAAAACTGTTTTTT.

The rearrangement uses TRBV23-1 and TRBJ2-1; 8 bases align to TRBD2. TRBV23-1 has ORF status, its function being uncertain. V shed 4 bases, J shed 2 bases, and the junction held 16 bases outside the gene matches. This CDR3 contains 19 residues. This CDR3 is CASSLPPSTREVTYNEQFF. As DNA, the CDR3 is TGCGCCAGCAGTCTCCCGCCTTCCACGCGGGAGGTTACCTACAATGAGCAGTTCTTC.

In this sample, this clonotype turned up a few times. The chain couples TRBV20-1 to TRBJ2-1; tentative D call: TRBD1 (5 bases). The length of the CDR3 is 15 residues. CDR1 DFQATT and CDR2 SNEGSKA come from the germline V gene (reference sequence). Trimming took 3 bases from V and 0 from J, leaving 12 bases between them. CDR3 sequence (DNA): TGCAGTGCTAGGCCAGGGCTAAGCTCCTACAATGAGCAGTTCTTC. Translated, it gives CSARPGLSSYNEQFF.

This chain links TRBV24-1 with TRBJ2-1; possible D gene TRBD1, 6 bases. This CDR3 is 17 amino acids long. Germline loops: CDR1 KGHDR, CDR2 SFDVKD. V lost 3 bases and J lost 7, with 21 bases in between. Written as DNA, the CDR3 is TGTGCCACCAGTGATCGCTTTAGGGACACCCGAGGAAATGAGCAGTTCTTC. Residues: CATSDRFRDTRGNEQFF.

A few counts support this clonotype. The chain uses TRBV13 and TRBJ2-4, with 14 positions matching TRBD2. The CDR3 runs to 17 residues. V shed 7 bases, J shed 3 bases, and the junction held 8 bases outside the gene matches. Germline CDR1 reads PRHDT; CDR2 reads FYEKMQ (reference sequence). This CDR3 reads CASTRLAGGGVKNIQYF. The CDR3 coding sequence is TGTGCCAGCACGAGACTAGCGGGAGGGGGCGTCAAAAACATTCAGTACTTC.

The V gene is TRBV5-4, the J gene TRBJ2-7; TRBD2 agrees at 14 bases. CDR3 length equals 16 residues. The V gene's germline CDR1 is SGHNT and CDR2 YYREEE (reference sequence). The trim removed 5 bases at V and 3 bases at J, leaving 7 bases unmatched. The CDR3 loop is CASSTPGLAGVYEQYF. Here the CDR3 DNA reads TGTGCCAGCAGTACCCCGGGACTAGCGGGGGTCTACGAGCAGTACTTC.